Listed below are T cell receptor beta chains from one sample, sequenced in a study of shared clonotypes between healthy human individuals. Produced via immunoSEQ multiplex PCR; TCRdb's table is partial and in-frame only. Of under 2.5 million clones listed, around 92% were seen once; the top ten hold approximately 0.39%. Sequencing input: naive CD4+ T cells from PBMCs. The receptor set was obtained from a young man in good health. Some clones in this sample may be carry-over from other donors' samples. Both conserved end residues are part of each CDR3. D genes are given only for firm matches. Only some rows state a clone size, as once, few, many or a class for expanded clones.

J gene,V gene,clone size,D gene,CDR3 DNA,CDR3 protein
TRBJ1-4,TRBV6-1,-,-,TGTGCCAGCAGGGAGACAGGTTCCAATGAAAAACTGTTTTTT,CASRETGSNEKLFF
TRBJ2-4,TRBV28,-,TRBD2,TGTGCCAGCAGTTCAGCGGGGCTCGGAAACATTCAGTACTTC,CASSSAGLGNIQYF
TRBJ2-7,TRBV10-3,-,TRBD2,TGTGCCATCGGGAGGGTAGCCCCTGGATACGAGCAGTACTTC,CAIGRVAPGYEQYF
TRBJ2-5,TRBV14,once,-,TGTGCCAGCAGCCCCTCTCCCCGGGGTAGGACCCAGTACTTC,CASSPSPRGRTQYF
TRBJ2-2,TRBV7-8,-,-,TGTGCCAGCACCCCGTTTCGGGGTTCGAACACCGGGGAGCTGTTTTTT,CASTPFRGSNTGELFF
TRBJ2-7,TRBV11-2,-,-,TGTGCCAGCAGCCGGACGGGGCCACAACCCAAGCAGTACTTC,CASSRTGPQPKQYF
TRBJ2-1,TRBV11-1,-,-,TGTGCCAGCAGCTTACAGGGTTGGACGGAGCAGTTCTTC,CASSLQGWTEQFF
TRBJ1-2,TRBV6-6,-,-,TGTGCCAGCAGTTACGGGGGGTTTGACGGCTACACCTTC,CASSYGGFDGYTF
TRBJ1-1,TRBV6-1,once,TRBD1,TGTGCCAGCAGTGTCCGACAGGGGTTGGACACTGAAGCTTTCTTT,CASSVRQGLDTEAFF
TRBJ1-4,TRBV5-1,-,TRBD1,TGCGCCAGCAGCTTACAGGGGAAGGCTAATGAAAAACTGTTTTTT,CASSLQGKANEKLFF
TRBJ1-1,TRBV28,-,-,TGTGCCAGCAGCCCACCGGTAGGCTCGAACACTGAAGCTTTCTTT,CASSPPVGSNTEAFF
TRBJ1-1,TRBV7-3,-,TRBD1,TGTGCCAGCAGCAGCGGGACAGGGGTAGGAACTGAAGCTTTCTTT,CASSSGTGVGTEAFF
TRBJ1-5,TRBV2,-,-,TGTGCCAGCAGTGCCCCCAATCAGCCCCAGCATTTT,CASSAPNQPQHF
TRBJ1-1,TRBV28,-,TRBD1,TGTGCCAGCAGTTCCACAGGGGGGGTTAACGACGCTTTCTTT,CASSSTGGVNDAFF
TRBJ2-7,TRBV10-3,-,TRBD2,TGTGCCATCAGTGGGGCGGCGGGAGGACACTCCTACGAGCAGTACTTC,CAISGAAGGHSYEQYF
TRBJ2-2,TRBV7-2,once,-,TGTGCCAGCAGCCGTACGACCACCGGGGAGCTGTTTTTT,CASSRTTTGELFF
TRBJ2-7,TRBV30,once,-,TGTGCCTGGAGTGCCCCCGGGATCCCCTACGAGCAGTACTTC,CAWSAPGIPYEQYF
TRBJ2-7,TRBV28,-,TRBD1,TGTGCCAGCAGTTCCGGGACAGGAGGCATCTACGAGCAGTACTTC,CASSSGTGGIYEQYF
TRBJ2-3,TRBV4-1,-,-,TGCGCCAGCAGCCAAGATCCGAGGACTAACACAGATACGCAGTATTTT,CASSQDPRTNTDTQYF
TRBJ1-4,TRBV6-5,-,-,TGTGCCAGCAGCACCGCAGGGAATCAGAATGAAAAACTGTTTTTT,CASSTAGNQNEKLFF
TRBJ2-5,TRBV28,once,TRBD1,TGTGCCAGCAGTCCGACAGGGGGACGCGGAGAGACCCAGTACTTC,CASSPTGGRGETQYF
TRBJ2-7,TRBV5-1,once,-,TGCGCCAGCAGCTTGGGGTGGTACTACGAGCAGTACTTC,CASSLGWYYEQYF
TRBJ2-5,TRBV6-5,-,TRBD2,TGTGCCAGCAGCCCGGGGGGGATCCAAGAGACCCAGTACTTC,CASSPGGIQETQYF
TRBJ1-1,TRBV28,-,-,TGTGCCAGCACCGTTGGGGGGGCGCGTTTTAGGGGTGAAGCTTTCTTT,CASTVGGARFRGEAFF
TRBJ1-2,TRBV7-2,-,-,TGTGCCAGCAGCTCAGGGGCGGGGGCCGGAGGCTACACCTTC,CASSSGAGAGGYTF
TRBJ1-3,TRBV4-1,-,-,TGCGCCAGCAGCCAAGTCGGGACGGGGACCATATATTTT,CASSQVGTGTIYF
TRBJ2-5,TRBV29-1,-,TRBD2,TGCAGCGTAGTAGCGGGGGGGAGGGAGACCCAGTACTTC,CSVVAGGRETQYF
TRBJ2-3,TRBV28,-,TRBD2,TGTGCCAGCAGACAGCTAGCGGGGGGTGGGCCAGATACGCAGTATTTT,CASRQLAGGGPDTQYF
TRBJ2-7,TRBV5-1,-,TRBD2,TGCGCCAGCAGCTTGGATGACCTGGGACTAGCGGGAGGGTTCCACGAGCAGTACTTC,CASSLDDLGLAGGFHEQYF
TRBJ2-3,TRBV7-6,-,TRBD1,TGTGCCAGCAGCTTGGGGACAGGGGGTTCAGCAGATACGCAGTATTTT,CASSLGTGGSADTQYF
TRBJ2-7,TRBV27,-,-,TGTGCCAGCAGTGACCTCTTTGGAGGGGGACGCGAGCAGTACTTC,CASSDLFGGGREQYF
TRBJ1-3,TRBV7-9,-,TRBD1,TGTGCCAGCAGACCTCCGGGACAGGGCTCTGGAAACACCATATATTTT,CASRPPGQGSGNTIYF
TRBJ1-2,TRBV28,-,-,TGTGCCAGCAGTCCTACCCCAGCCAGGGAGGGAGGCCTAAGGTATGGCTACACCTTC,CASSPTPAREGGLRYGYTF
TRBJ2-1,TRBV2,-,-,TGTGCCAGCAGTGAAGATCGGACACTCTACAATGAGCAGTTCTTC,CASSEDRTLYNEQFF
TRBJ2-1,TRBV4-2,-,-,TGTGCCAGCAGCCAAGGAAATCGTCAGGACGGGCAGTTCTTC,CASSQGNRQDGQFF
TRBJ2-1,TRBV7-3,-,TRBD2,TGTGCCAGCAGCTTCAGCGGGAGGGCCAACTACAATGAGCAGTTCTTC,CASSFSGRANYNEQFF
TRBJ2-7,TRBV7-2,-,-,TGTGCCAGCAGCTTAGCGGGCAGTATTACCTACGAGCAGTACTTC,CASSLAGSITYEQYF
TRBJ1-1,TRBV11-2,-,-,TGTGCCAGCAGCTATGGACAGAACACTGAAGCTTTCTTT,CASSYGQNTEAFF
TRBJ2-1,TRBV19,-,-,TGTGCCAGTAGTGGACAGAAACCTAGCTCCTACAATGAGCAGTTCTTC,CASSGQKPSSYNEQFF
TRBJ2-7,TRBV30,-,-,TGTGCCTGGGCGGCAGGGGCGTCCTACGAGCAGTACTTC,CAWAAGASYEQYF
TRBJ2-1,TRBV5-1,-,TRBD2,TGCGCCAGCAGCTCCGGACTAGCGGGACCCTTAGACAATGAGCAGTTCTTC,CASSSGLAGPLDNEQFF
TRBJ2-5,TRBV27,-,TRBD2,TGTGCCACCGGGACTAGCGGGAGGGCCTTCGAGACCCAGTACTTC,CATGTSGRAFETQYF
TRBJ2-1,TRBV11-2,-,TRBD2,TGTGCCAGCAGCTTAGACGGGAGGGGCTACAATGAGCAGTTCTTC,CASSLDGRGYNEQFF
TRBJ2-5,TRBV9,-,-,TGTGCCAGCAGCACTACCGGGACGGAAGAGACCCAGTACTTC,CASSTTGTEETQYF
TRBJ1-2,TRBV14,-,TRBD1,TGTGCCAGCAGCCAAGATGGGGGACAGGGGGCGTATGGCTACACCTTC,CASSQDGGQGAYGYTF
TRBJ2-2,TRBV30,-,-,TGTGCCTGGAGTGTCTTGAAGCGAGGGGAGCTGTTTTTT,CAWSVLKRGELFF
TRBJ2-7,TRBV27,-,TRBD1,TGTGCCAGCAGTGTGACCGGGACAGGGGATTCCTACGAGCAGTACTTC,CASSVTGTGDSYEQYF
TRBJ1-3,TRBV18,-,-,TGTGCCAGCTCACCCAACAGGCTCTCCTCTGGAAACACCATATATTTT,CASSPNRLSSGNTIYF
TRBJ1-2,TRBV5-1,-,TRBD1,TGCGCCAGCAGCTTGGGTTATACAGGGGGCTATGGCTACACCTTC,CASSLGYTGGYGYTF
TRBJ1-4,TRBV19,-,TRBD1,TGTGCCAGTGCGGAACAGGGGTTTAATGAAAAACTGTTTTTT,CASAEQGFNEKLFF
TRBJ2-4,TRBV6-6,-,TRBD2,TGTGCCAGCAGTGCACTAGCGGGAGGGGGGAAAAACATTCAGTACTTC,CASSALAGGGKNIQYF
TRBJ2-7,TRBV30,-,-,TGTGCCTGGAGCCTCGGGGGTAGCGCAAACTACGAGCAGTACTTC,CAWSLGGSANYEQYF
TRBJ1-1,TRBV5-3,-,-,TGTGCCAGAAGTTCCGTAGATGGAGAAGAGAACACTGAAGCTTTCTTT,CARSSVDGEENTEAFF